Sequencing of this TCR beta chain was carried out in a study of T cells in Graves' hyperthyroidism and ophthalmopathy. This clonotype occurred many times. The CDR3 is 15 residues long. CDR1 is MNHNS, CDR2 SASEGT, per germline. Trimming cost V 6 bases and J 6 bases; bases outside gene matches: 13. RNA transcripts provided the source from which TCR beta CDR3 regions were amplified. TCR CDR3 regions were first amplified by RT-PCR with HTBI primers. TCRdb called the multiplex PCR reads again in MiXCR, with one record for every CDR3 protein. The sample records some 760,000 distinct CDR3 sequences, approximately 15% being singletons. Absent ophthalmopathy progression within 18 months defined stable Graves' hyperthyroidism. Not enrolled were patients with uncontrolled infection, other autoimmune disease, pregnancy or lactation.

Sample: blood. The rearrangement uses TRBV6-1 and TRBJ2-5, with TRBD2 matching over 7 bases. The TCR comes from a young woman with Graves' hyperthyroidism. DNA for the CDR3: TGTGCCAGCAGCCCCGGGGAGGGCAGGGAAAAGACCCAGTACTTC. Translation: CASSPGEGREKTQYF.